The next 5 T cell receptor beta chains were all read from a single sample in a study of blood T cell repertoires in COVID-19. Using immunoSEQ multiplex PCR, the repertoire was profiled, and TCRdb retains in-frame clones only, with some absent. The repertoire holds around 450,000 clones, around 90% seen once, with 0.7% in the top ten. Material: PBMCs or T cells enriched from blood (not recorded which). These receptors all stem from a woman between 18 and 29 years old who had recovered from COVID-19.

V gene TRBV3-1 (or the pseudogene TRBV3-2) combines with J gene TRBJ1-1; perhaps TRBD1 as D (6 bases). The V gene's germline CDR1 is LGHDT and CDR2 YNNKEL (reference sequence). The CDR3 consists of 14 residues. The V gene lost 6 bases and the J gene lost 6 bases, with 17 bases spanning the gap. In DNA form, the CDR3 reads TGTGCCAGCAGTCCTACCTCCCAGGGGCCTGAAGCTTTCTTT. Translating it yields CASSPTSQGPEAFF.

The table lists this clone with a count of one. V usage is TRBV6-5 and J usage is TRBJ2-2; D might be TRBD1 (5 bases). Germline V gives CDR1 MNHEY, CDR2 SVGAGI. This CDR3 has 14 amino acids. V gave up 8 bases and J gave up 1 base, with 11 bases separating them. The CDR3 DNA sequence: TGTGCCAGCGGGGCCACCTGGAACACCGGGGAGCTGTTTTTT. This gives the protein CASGATWNTGELFF.

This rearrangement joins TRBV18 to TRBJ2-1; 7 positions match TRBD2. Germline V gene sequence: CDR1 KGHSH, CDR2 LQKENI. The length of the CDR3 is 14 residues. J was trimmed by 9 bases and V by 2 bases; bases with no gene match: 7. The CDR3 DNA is TGTGCCAGCTCACCAGGGGGACTACTGGGTGAGCAGTTCTTC. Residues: CASSPGGLLGEQFF.

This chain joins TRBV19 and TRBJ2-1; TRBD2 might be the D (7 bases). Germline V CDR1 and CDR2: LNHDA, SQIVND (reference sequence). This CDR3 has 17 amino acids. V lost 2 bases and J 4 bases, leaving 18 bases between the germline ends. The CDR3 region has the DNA TGTGCCAGTAGTATAATCCTCCGGGGGGCCGGTTACAATGAGCAGTTCTTC. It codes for CASSIILRGAGYNEQFF.

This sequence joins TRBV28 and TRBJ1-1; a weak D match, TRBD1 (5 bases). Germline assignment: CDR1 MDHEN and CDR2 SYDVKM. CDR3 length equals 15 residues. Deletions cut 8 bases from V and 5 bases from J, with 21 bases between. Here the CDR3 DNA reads TGTGCCAGCCAAGAGACAGATTATGCGGGGACTGAAGCTTTCTTT. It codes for CASQETDYAGTEAFF.